These 9 T cell receptor beta chains were sequenced from one sample in a study of T-cell reconstitution after alpha-beta-depleted transplantation in children. Unique molecular identifiers were incorporated into the prepared TCRbeta library. TCRdb re-called the PCR reads through MiXCR, storing one row per CDR3 protein. The repertoire has approximately 220,000 distinct CDR3 sequences, around a sixth of them found once; the top ten carry around 44%. The material sequenced was PBMCs, mostly from graft donor cells, taken 360 days after TCRalphabeta/CD19-depleted stem cell transplant. The receptors derive from a male patient aged 2-15 years who had a stem cell transplant for acute lymphoblastic leukemia, so the T cells may come from the graft donor.

The V and J genes are TRBV29-1 and TRBJ2-2, with 11 bases fitting TRBD1. The germline CDR1 and CDR2 sequences are SQVTM and ANQGSEA. The ends lost 4 bases at V and 4 bases at J; junction bases unmatched: 2. The CDR3 contains 14 residues. The CDR3 protein is CSVAGTGGTGELFF. The CDR3 DNA reads as TGCAGCGTTGCCGGGACAGGGGGCACCGGGGAGCTGTTTTTT.

The chain uses TRBV18 and TRBJ2-5; 7 bases match TRBD1. The CDR3 extends over 14 amino acids. CDR1 and CDR2 from the germline V gene are KGHSH and LQKENI. Germline trimming cut 3 bases from V and 8 bases from J; bases unmatched to any gene: 9. The CDR3 loop reads CASSPDRVQRTQYF. The CDR3 coding sequence is TGTGCCAGCTCACCCGACAGGGTACAAAGAACCCAGTACTTC.

In its sample, this clonotype was seen a few times. This sequence joins TRBV7-7 and TRBJ2-1, with D unresolved. This CDR3 spans 14 amino acids. Germline V gene data show CDR1 as SSHAT and CDR2 as FNYEAQ (reference sequence). V was cut by 1 base and J by 0 bases, with 4 bases left in between. The CDR3 sequence: CASSLGLSYNEQFF. CDR3 DNA sequence: TGTGCCAGCAGCTTAGGTCTCTCCTACAATGAGCAGTTCTTC. The full variable domain, completed using reference TRBV7-7 and TRBJ2-1, is GAGVSQSPRYKVTKRGQDVTLRCDPISSHATLYWYQQALGQGPEFLTYFNYEAQPDKSGLPSDRFSAERPEGSISTLTIQRTEQRDSAMYRCASSLGLSYNEQFFGPGTRLTVL.

The J gene is TRBJ2-7, the V gene TRBV11-2; D is unresolved. The CDR3 has 15 residues. The germline V and J ends were trimmed by 2 bases and 2 bases, with 13 bases remaining between them. Germline values: CDR1 SGHAT, CDR2 FQNNGV. CDR3 amino acids: CASSLKGLDPYEQYF. CDR3 DNA: TGTGCCAGCAGCTTAAAGGGCCTTGACCCCTACGAGCAGTACTTC.

This clonotype was seen repeatedly, ten times or more. This chain uses TRBV7-9 with TRBJ1-1, with TRBD1 identical over 10 bases. Germline values: CDR1 SEHNR, CDR2 FQNEAQ (reference sequence). The CDR3 length is 14 residues. V was pared by 5 bases and J by 4 bases, with 4 bases of the junction left unmatched. Here the CDR3 DNA reads TGTGCCAGCAGCCCGGACAGGGGGTTCACTGAAGCTTTCTTT. It codes for CASSPDRGFTEAFF.

This clonotype was seen only a few times. DNA for the CDR3: TGTGCCAGCGCAGCCGGGGGACAGGGATACAATGAGCAGTTCTTC. Residues: CASAAGGQGYNEQFF. The V call is TRBV27, the J call TRBJ2-1; 9 bases line up with TRBD1. V trimming: 8 bases; J trimming: 4 bases; junction bases outside the gene matches: 9. This CDR3 comprises 15 residues. Germline assignment: CDR1 MNHEY and CDR2 SMNVEV (reference sequence).

The genes are TRBV7-8 and TRBJ1-6, with D unresolved. This CDR3 contains 13 residues. Germline assignment: CDR1 SGHVS and CDR2 FQNEAQ. V was clipped by 3 bases and J by 11 bases, with 11 bases between them. Here the CDR3 reads CASSFATDPPLHF. For the CDR3, the DNA is TGTGCCAGCAGCTTTGCGACCGACCCACCCCTCCACTTT. The full variable domain, in which reference TRBV7-8 and TRBJ1-6 provide the parts outside the CDR3, is GAGVSQSPRYKVAKRGQDVALRCDPISGHVSLFWYQQALGQGPEFLTYFQNEAQLDKSGLPSDRFFAERPEGSVSTLKIQRTQQEDSAVYLCASSFATDPPLHFGNGTRLTVT.

The chain joins TRBV10-3 to TRBJ2-7, with D uncertain. Trimming left V 4 bases short and J 1 base short, with 14 bases between. CDR3 length: 15 amino acids. CDR1 is ENHRY and CDR2 is SYGVKD in the germline V gene. CDR3 sequence reads: CAISVSAYVSYEQYF. The CDR3 nucleotides are TGTGCCATCAGTGTTTCCGCCTATGTGTCCTACGAGCAGTACTTC.

The chain couples TRBV7-2 to TRBJ2-7; 10 bases align to TRBD2. The CDR3 is 15 amino acids. The J segment lost 5 bases and the V segment lost 2 bases, leaving 6 bases of the junction unmatched. Germline CDR1 and CDR2: SGHTA and FQGNSA. In DNA, the CDR3 is TGTGCCAGCAGCTTAATGAGCGGGGGGGTTGACGAGCAGTACTTC. Its protein product is CASSLMSGGVDEQYF.